These 30 T cell receptor beta chains were all obtained from the same sample, sequenced in a study of cytomegalovirus exposure and HLA in healthy donors. PCR employed 60 Vbeta and 13 Jbeta primers. The assay was immunoSEQ multiplex PCR, and TCRdb's table has in-frame clones only and misses some. The data contain around 130,000 clones, 70% to 85% of them singletons. Specimen: PBMCs. These receptors originate from a man aged 18-30 years in good health and CMV-seropositive.

The chain is built from TRBV7-9 and TRBJ2-7; 9 bases are a match to TRBD2. This CDR3 spans 16 amino acids. V gave up 1 base and J gave up 4 bases; unmatched junction bases: 8. Germline lookup yields CDR1 SEHNR and CDR2 FQNEAQ (reference sequence). CDR3 DNA: TGTGCCAGCAGCTTAGAAGGATTAGCGGGAGTATACGAGCAGTACTTC. It encodes CASSLEGLAGVYEQYF.

The rearrangement links TRBV4-2 to TRBJ1-1; 8 positions agree with TRBD1. The CDR3 is 14 amino acids. The germline V gene has CDR1 LGHNA and CDR2 YNFKEQ. The ends lost 5 bases at V and 7 bases at J; junction bases unmatched: 9. This CDR3 reads CASSEATGDNEAFF. As DNA, the CDR3 is TGTGCCAGCAGCGAAGCGACAGGGGATAATGAAGCTTTCTTT.

The chain links TRBV19 to TRBJ2-3; no reliable D call. CDR3 length: 13 amino acids. The V gene lost 2 bases and the J gene lost 2 bases, with 5 bases spanning the gap. Per the germline V gene, CDR1 is LNHDA and CDR2 is SQIVND (reference sequence). The CDR3 nucleotides are TGTGCCAGTAGTATACAGATCACAGATACGCAGTATTTT. It specifies CASSIQITDTQYF.

The rearrangement joins TRBV6-1 to TRBJ1-4; D ambiguous. The V end lost 4 bases, the J end lost 5 bases, and 8 bases lay between the germline ends. This CDR3 has 13 residues. Germline V gives CDR1 MNHNS, CDR2 SASEGT. In DNA form, the CDR3 reads TGTGCCAGCAGTGCGCAGAACAATGAAAAACTGTTTTTT. It is translated as CASSAQNNEKLFF.

The J gene is TRBJ2-7, the V gene TRBV6-5; 8 bases fit TRBD2. Germline V gene lookup returns CDR1 MNHEY and CDR2 SVGAGI. CDR3 size: 15 residues. The ends lost 0 bases at V and 1 base at J; junction bases unmatched: 2. The CDR3 spells CASSYSSGGSYEQYF. The DNA of the CDR3 is TGTGCCAGCAGTTACTCAAGCGGGGGTTCCTACGAGCAGTACTTC.

This chain links TRBV19 with TRBJ1-4, with D possibly being TRBD1 (5 bases). The CDR3 contains 14 residues. The ends were cut back, 6 bases at V and 8 bases at J, with 16 bases in the middle. CDR1 is LNHDA and CDR2 is SQIVND in the germline V gene (reference sequence). CDR3 nucleotides: TGTGCCAGTAGCGGGGGACTAAAAAAGGAAAAACTGTTTTTT. This translates into CASSGGLKKEKLFF.

This rearrangement joins TRBV5-1 to TRBJ2-5, with 9 positions matching TRBD2. The V segment lost 4 bases and the J segment 5 bases; nucleotides outside the gene matches: 6. Germline V gene sequence: CDR1 SGHRS, CDR2 YFSETQ. The length of the CDR3 is 14 residues. DNA of the CDR3: TGCGCCAGCAGCCCGGGACTAGCTCATGAGACCCAGTACTTC. It encodes CASSPGLAHETQYF.

This sequence joins TRBV6-5 and TRBJ1-2; D ambiguous. The V gene's germline CDR1 is MNHEY and CDR2 SVGAGI. This CDR3 is 13 amino acids long. Between the trimmed V and J ends, which lost 3 bases and 6 bases, there was a span of 11 bases. Here the CDR3 DNA reads TGTGCCAGCAGTTATCACCCGAGGGATGGCTACACCTTC. The encoded protein is CASSYHPRDGYTF.

This rearrangement joins TRBV6-1 to TRBJ2-1; 8 bases agree with TRBD1. CDR3 length: 14 amino acids. Germline trimming cut 5 bases from V and 7 bases from J; bases unmatched to any gene: 7. Germline lookup yields CDR1 MNHNS and CDR2 SASEGT. The CDR3 nucleotides are TGTGCCAGCAGTCCGGACAGGGTTGGAAATGAGCAGTTCTTC. Residues: CASSPDRVGNEQFF.

J is TRBJ2-4 and V is TRBV11-2; TRBD2 agrees at 8 bases. CDR1 SGHAT and CDR2 FQNNGV come from the germline V gene. J was trimmed by 11 bases and V by 4 bases; bases with no gene match: 13. The CDR3 is 15 amino acids. The CDR3 sequence: CASSSDPGGGNFQYF. CDR3 nucleotide sequence: TGTGCCAGCAGCTCCGATCCCGGGGGGGGTAACTTTCAGTACTTC. Filled out from reference TRBV11-2 and TRBJ2-4, the complete variable domain reads EAGVAQSPRYKIIEKRQSVAFWCNPISGHATLYWYQQILGQGPKLLIQFQNNGVVDDSQLPKDRFSAERLKGVDSTLKIQPAKLEDSAVYLCASSSDPGGGNFQYFGAGTRLSVL.

This clone was found once. The CDR3 bases are TGTGCCAGCAGTTACGCAGGGACAGGAATTGATGGCTACACCTTC. Amino acid sequence: CASSYAGTGIDGYTF. The chain is built from TRBV6-6 and TRBJ1-2; 8 bases agree with TRBD1. There are 15 residues in the CDR3. CDR1 and CDR2 from the germline V gene are MNHNY and SVGAGI (reference sequence). The V segment lost 2 bases and the J segment 6 bases; nucleotides outside the gene matches: 8.

This clone was seen more than once but under ten times. The V gene is TRBV4-1, the J gene TRBJ2-2, with 8 bases identical to TRBD2. This CDR3 spans 16 amino acids. V shed 6 bases and J 1 base; nucleotides not matched to a gene: 7. The germline gives CDR1 MGHRA, CDR2 YSYEKL. The CDR3 loop reads CASRWTSRKNTGELFF. For the CDR3, the DNA is TGCGCCAGCAGGTGGACTAGCCGAAAGAACACCGGGGAGCTGTTTTTT.

The chain couples TRBV18 to TRBJ1-1, with D possibly being TRBD1 (6 bases). Per germline, CDR1 KGHSH and CDR2 LQKENI. Trimming took off 1 base at V and 2 bases at J, with 23 bases between the two ends. The length of the CDR3 is 19 residues. The CDR3 protein is CASSPLQGTSVEPNTEAFF. The CDR3 DNA follows: TGTGCCAGCTCACCACTGCAGGGGACCAGCGTGGAGCCAAACACTGAAGCTTTCTTT.

The chain joins TRBV18 to TRBJ2-7, with D tentatively TRBD2 (7 bases). Trimming left V 8 bases short and J 3 bases short, with 17 bases between. This CDR3 contains 14 residues. Germline CDR1 reads KGHSH; CDR2 reads LQKENI. The CDR3 sequence is CASDTGEGGYEQYF. In DNA form, the CDR3 reads TGTGCCAGCGACACCGGGGAGGGGGGCTACGAGCAGTACTTC.

The chain employs TRBV29-1 and TRBJ1-2; D may be TRBD1 (6 bases). The CDR3 consists of 14 residues. Germline CDR1 and CDR2: SQVTM and ANQGSEA. V was shortened by 5 bases and J by 3 bases, with 16 bases between the two germline ends. The CDR3 is CSVRGGELDYGYTF. The CDR3 DNA is TGCAGCGTTCGAGGGGGGGAGCTGGACTATGGCTACACCTTC.

This chain uses TRBV5-4 with TRBJ1-6; 9 bases are a match to TRBD1. Germline CDR1 and CDR2: SGHNT and YYREEE (reference sequence). The CDR3 has 16 amino acids. V lost 3 bases to trimming and J lost 9 bases; unmatched junction nucleotides: 10. The CDR3 bases are TGTGCCAGCAGCTCGGGACAGGGAGTGAGGGGTTCACCCCTCCACTTT. Translating it yields CASSSGQGVRGSPLHF.

The chain employs TRBV5-4 and TRBJ2-2; perhaps TRBD2 as D (5 bases). Germline CDR1 reads SGHNT; CDR2 reads YYREEE (reference sequence). The CDR3 consists of 16 residues. The germline V and J ends were trimmed by 3 bases and 0 bases, with 12 bases remaining between them. The chain's CDR3 is CASSWSGITNTGELFF. The DNA of the CDR3 is TGTGCCAGCAGCTGGTCCGGGATTACGAACACCGGGGAGCTGTTTTTT.

V is TRBV29-1 and J is TRBJ2-5, with 12 positions matching TRBD1. CDR3 length: 13 residues. V lost 7 bases to trimming and J lost 4 bases; unmatched junction nucleotides: 4. Germline CDR1 and CDR2: SQVTM and ANQGSEA. Here the CDR3 DNA reads TGCAGCGCACGGGACAGGGGGCGAGAGACCCAGTACTTC. The encoded protein is CSARDRGRETQYF. Looking up the rest from reference TRBV29-1 and TRBJ2-5 gives the full variable domain: SAVISQKPSRDICQRGTSLTIQCQVDSQVTMMFWYRQQPGQSLTLIATANQGSEATYESGFVIDKFPISRPNLTFSTLTVSNMSPEDSSIYLCSARDRGRETQYFGPGTRLLVL.

This chain links TRBV7-6 with TRBJ1-1; 8 bases fit TRBD1. This CDR3 is 14 amino acids long. Germline CDR1 SGHVS, CDR2 FNYEAQ. The trim removed 5 bases at V and 7 bases at J, leaving 9 bases unmatched. The CDR3 loop is CASSRQGAGSEAFF. For the CDR3, the DNA is TGTGCCAGCAGCCGCCAGGGGGCGGGTAGTGAAGCTTTCTTT.

The chain recombines TRBV7-9 with TRBJ2-1; TRBD2 aligns across 11 bases. With 4 bases clipped from V and 4 bases from J, the junction kept 9 bases outside the gene matches. CDR1 is SEHNR and CDR2 is FQNEAQ in the germline V gene (reference sequence). CDR3 length: 17 amino acids. The CDR3 sequence is CASSSMTSGNPYNEQFF. The DNA of the CDR3 is TGTGCCAGCAGCTCTATGACTAGCGGGAATCCTTACAATGAGCAGTTCTTC.

In its sample, this clone was seen a few times. This chain connects TRBV5-6 to TRBJ1-2; a possible D gene is TRBD1 (6 bases). From germline, CDR1 is SGHDT and CDR2 YYEEEE. V lost 3 bases and J 3 bases, leaving 18 bases between the germline ends. The CDR3 loop spans 16 amino acids. The CDR3 bases are TGTGCCAGCAGCTACGCAACTCGACAGGATGACTATGGCTACACCTTC. Protein sequence: CASSYATRQDDYGYTF.

This chain links TRBV29-1 with TRBJ1-2; 8 nucleotides match TRBD1. The CDR3 runs to 11 residues. Germline V gene lookup returns CDR1 SQVTM and CDR2 ANQGSEA. The trim removed 7 bases at V and 10 bases at J, leaving 8 bases unmatched. Here the CDR3 reads CSAPGGEAYTF. The DNA of the CDR3 is TGCAGCGCCCCAGGGGGCGAGGCCTACACCTTC.

This chain connects TRBV2 to TRBJ1-1, with D perhaps TRBD1 (6 bases). Between the trimmed V and J ends, which lost 7 bases and 6 bases, there was a span of 15 bases. The CDR3 extends over 13 amino acids. Germline CDR1 reads SNHLY; CDR2 reads FYNNEI. CDR3 DNA: TGTGCCAGCACTCTACAGGGAGGGCCTGAAGCTTTCTTT. Its translation is CASTLQGGPEAFF.

This rearrangement joins TRBV27 to TRBJ2-7; 8 bases agree with TRBD2. Per the germline V gene, CDR1 is MNHEY and CDR2 is SMNVEV (reference sequence). V dropped 6 bases and J dropped 3; count of bases not matched to a gene: 7. The CDR3 sequence is 14 residues long. The CDR3 reads CASRRTSGFYEQYF. In nucleotides, the CDR3 is TGTGCCAGCAGAAGAACTAGCGGATTCTACGAGCAGTACTTC.

This rearrangement joins TRBV6-5 to TRBJ2-1, with a tentative D call TRBD2 (6 bases). CDR3 size: 14 residues. With 6 bases removed from V and 4 bases from J, the gap between germline ends came to 13 bases. Germline V gene sequence: CDR1 MNHEY, CDR2 SVGAGI. Here the CDR3 DNA reads TGTGCCAGCAGCCTCCGGGACTCTTACAATGAGCAGTTCTTC. Translation: CASSLRDSYNEQFF.

There are a few counts of this clone. This chain links TRBV13 with TRBJ2-1; TRBD2 is a possible D gene (7 bases). CDR1 PRHDT and CDR2 FYEKMQ come from the germline V gene (reference sequence). Trimming took off 11 bases at V and 9 bases at J, with 17 bases between the two ends. The CDR3 is made up of 12 amino acids. The CDR3 here is CAAGGRGAEQFF. CDR3 DNA sequence: TGTGCCGCCGGGGGGCGGGGAGCTGAGCAGTTCTTC.

The rearrangement links TRBV5-1 to TRBJ2-1, with 13 bases lining up with TRBD2. J lost 0 bases, V lost 3 bases, and 9 bases had no gene match. The CDR3 is made up of 19 amino acids. Germline CDR1 is SGHRS and CDR2 is YFSETQ. The CDR3 loop reads CASSSAGLAGFSSYNEQFF. The CDR3 coding sequence is TGCGCCAGCAGCTCTGCGGGACTAGCGGGGTTTAGCTCCTACAATGAGCAGTTCTTC.

The rearrangement links TRBV7-9 to TRBJ1-1; no clear D gene. This CDR3 comprises 13 residues. Germline V gives CDR1 SEHNR, CDR2 FQNEAQ (reference sequence). The V gene lost 5 bases and the J gene lost 4 bases, with 11 bases spanning the gap. Here the CDR3 DNA reads TGTGCCAGCAGCCCGCAAACTATCACTGAAGCTTTCTTT. The encoded protein is CASSPQTITEAFF.

This clone was seen only once. This chain joins TRBV5-1 and TRBJ1-1; D might be TRBD1 (6 bases). V was pared by 4 bases and J by 4 bases, with 20 bases between. CDR3 length: 16 residues. Germline-derived CDR1 and CDR2 are SGHRS and YFSETQ. CDR3: CASSATYREWVTEAFF. Written as DNA, the CDR3 is TGCGCCAGCAGCGCAACTTACAGGGAGTGGGTCACTGAAGCTTTCTTT.

The chain employs TRBV5-8 and TRBJ1-2; D gene uncertain. V was shortened by 4 bases and J by 4 bases, with 23 bases between the two germline ends. Germline assignment: CDR1 SGHTS and CDR2 YDEGEE. CDR3 size: 17 residues. CDR3 loop: CASSQKRVMDRVYGYTF. Written as DNA, the CDR3 is TGTGCCAGCAGCCAAAAGAGGGTGATGGATCGCGTCTATGGCTACACCTTC.